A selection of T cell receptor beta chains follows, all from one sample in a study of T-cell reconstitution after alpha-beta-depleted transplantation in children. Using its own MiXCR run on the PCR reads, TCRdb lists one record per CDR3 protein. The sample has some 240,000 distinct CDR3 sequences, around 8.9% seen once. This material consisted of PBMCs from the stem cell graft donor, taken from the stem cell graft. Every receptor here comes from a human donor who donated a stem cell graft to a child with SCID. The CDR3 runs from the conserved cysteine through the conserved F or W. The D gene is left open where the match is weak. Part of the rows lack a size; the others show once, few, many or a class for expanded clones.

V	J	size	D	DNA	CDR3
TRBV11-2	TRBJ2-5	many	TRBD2	TGTGCCAGCAGCTTAGACTTTGAGCGGGGGGGCAGAGAGACCCAGTACTTC	CASSLDFERGGRETQYF
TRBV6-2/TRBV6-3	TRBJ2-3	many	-	TGTGCCAGCAGTTACTCGAGGCAGCTCACAGATACGCAGTATTTT	CASSYSRQLTDTQYF
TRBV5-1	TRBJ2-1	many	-	TGCGCCAGCAGCTTGGAGCCTAGAACAGGGTTGGGGCAGTTCTTC	CASSLEPRTGLGQFF
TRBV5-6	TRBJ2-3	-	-	TGTGCCAGCAGGTTCATGGAAACGCAGTATTTT	CASRFMETQYF
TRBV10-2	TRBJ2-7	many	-	TGCGCCAGCAAGAAGGGCTACGAGCAGTACTTC	CASKKGYEQYF
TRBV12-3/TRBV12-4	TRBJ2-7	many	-	TGTGCCAGCAGTACCGAAGGAACCCCCTACGAGCAGTACTTC	CASSTEGTPYEQYF
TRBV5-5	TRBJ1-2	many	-	TGTGCCAGCAGCTTGGAGGAGGCCCCAGGCGGATTTTATGGCTACACCTTC	CASSLEEAPGGFYGYTF
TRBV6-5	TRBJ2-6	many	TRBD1	TGTGCCAGCAGCTACGACAGGGGCCCCTCTGGGGCCAACGTCCTGACTTTC	CASSYDRGPSGANVLTF
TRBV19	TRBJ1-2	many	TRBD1	TGTGCCAGTACCCTGGACAGGGCGAACTATGGCTACACCTTC	CASTLDRANYGYTF
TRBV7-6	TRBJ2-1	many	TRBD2	TGTGCCAGCAGCTTAGCGGAGGGGACTAGCTACTACAATGAGCAGTTCTTC	CASSLAEGTSYYNEQFF
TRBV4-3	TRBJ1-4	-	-	TGCGCCAGCAGCCAAGATGACGCCGGGCCGGAGGAAAAACTGTTTTTT	CASSQDDAGPEEKLFF
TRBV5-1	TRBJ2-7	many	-	TGCGCCAGCAGCTTGGAGCCAGGGGAGCCCTACGAGCAGTACTTC	CASSLEPGEPYEQYF
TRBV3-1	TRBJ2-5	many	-	TGTGCCAGCAGCCAGATAGCCCAAGAGACCCAGTACTTC	CASSQIAQETQYF
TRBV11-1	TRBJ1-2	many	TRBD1	TGTGCCAGCAGCCGCGGACAGGGCGAAAATGGCTACACCTTC	CASSRGQGENGYTF
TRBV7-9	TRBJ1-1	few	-	TGTGCCAGCAGCTTAGAGGGACGGAGCACTGAAGCTTTCTTT	CASSLEGRSTEAFF
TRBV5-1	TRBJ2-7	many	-	TGCGCCAGCAGCTGGGGGTCCCCCGGCGAGCAGTACTTC	CASSWGSPGEQYF
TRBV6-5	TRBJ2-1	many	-	TGTGCCAGCAGTTCTCGAGCTACTTCCTACAATGAGCAGTTCTTC	CASSSRATSYNEQFF
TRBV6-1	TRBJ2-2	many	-	TGTGCCAGCAGTGACACCGGGGAGCTGTTTTTT	CASSDTGELFF
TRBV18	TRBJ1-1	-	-	TGTGCCAGCTCACCAACCGGGGGGCGAAGTTCGGGGAACACTGAAGCTTTCTTT	CASSPTGGRSSGNTEAFF
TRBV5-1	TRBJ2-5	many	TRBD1	TGCGCCAGCATCGGGGACAGTCAAGAGACCCAGTACTTC	CASIGDSQETQYF
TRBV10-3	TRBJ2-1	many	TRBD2	TGTGCCATCAGTGAGGTCCTCATGAGCGGGGGTGAGAATGAGCAGTTCTTC	CAISEVLMSGGENEQFF
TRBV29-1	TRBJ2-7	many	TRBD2	TGCAGCGTCATAGCGGGGTTCTCCTACGAGCAGTACTTC	CSVIAGFSYEQYF
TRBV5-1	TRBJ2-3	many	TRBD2	TGCGCCAGCAGTTTTAGCGGGGGGGCTCCAGATACGCAGTATTTT	CASSFSGGAPDTQYF
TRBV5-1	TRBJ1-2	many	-	TGCGCCAGCAGCTCCATGGGGGGGCCTCTTGGCTACACCTTC	CASSSMGGPLGYTF